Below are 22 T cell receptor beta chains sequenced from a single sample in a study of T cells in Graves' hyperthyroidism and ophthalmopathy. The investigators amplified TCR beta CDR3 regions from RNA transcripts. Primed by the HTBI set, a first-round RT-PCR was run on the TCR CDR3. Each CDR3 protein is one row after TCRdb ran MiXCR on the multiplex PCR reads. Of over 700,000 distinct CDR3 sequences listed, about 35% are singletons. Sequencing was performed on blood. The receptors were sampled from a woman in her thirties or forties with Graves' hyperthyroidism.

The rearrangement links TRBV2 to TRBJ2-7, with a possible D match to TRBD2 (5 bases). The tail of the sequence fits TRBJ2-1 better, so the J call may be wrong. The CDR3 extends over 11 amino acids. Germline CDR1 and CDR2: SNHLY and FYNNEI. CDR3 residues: CASSVASEQFF. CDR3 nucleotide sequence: TGTGCCAGCAGTGTAGCTAGCGAGCAGTTCTTC.

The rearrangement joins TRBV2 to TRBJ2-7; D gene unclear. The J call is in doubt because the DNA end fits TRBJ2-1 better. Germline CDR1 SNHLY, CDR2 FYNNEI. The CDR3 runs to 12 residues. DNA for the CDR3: TGTGCCAGCAGCCACTTCGCGGATGAGCAGTTCTTC. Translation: CASSHFADEQFF.

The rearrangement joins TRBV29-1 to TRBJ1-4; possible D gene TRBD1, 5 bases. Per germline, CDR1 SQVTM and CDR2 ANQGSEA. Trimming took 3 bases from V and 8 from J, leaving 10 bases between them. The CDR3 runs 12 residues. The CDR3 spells CSVEAGGEKLFF. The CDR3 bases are TGCAGCGTTGAGGCCGGGGGAGAAAAACTGTTTTTT.

CDR3 sequence (DNA): TGTGCCACCAACTCCTCAAGGACAGGTGTGACCTATGGCTACACCTTC. Translating gives CATNSSRTGVTYGYTF. The chain employs TRBV25-1 and TRBJ1-2; 7 nucleotides match TRBD1. Germline lookup yields CDR1 MGHDK and CDR2 SYGVNS. This CDR3 comprises 16 residues. Germline trimming cut 10 bases from V and 4 bases from J; bases unmatched to any gene: 18.

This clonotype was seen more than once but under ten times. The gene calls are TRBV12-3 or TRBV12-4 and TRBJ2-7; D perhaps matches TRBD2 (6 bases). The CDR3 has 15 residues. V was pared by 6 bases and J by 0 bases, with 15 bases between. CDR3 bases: TGTGCCAGCAGGTCCGGCGCGGGGCCCTCCTACGAGCAGTACTTC. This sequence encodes CASRSGAGPSYEQYF.

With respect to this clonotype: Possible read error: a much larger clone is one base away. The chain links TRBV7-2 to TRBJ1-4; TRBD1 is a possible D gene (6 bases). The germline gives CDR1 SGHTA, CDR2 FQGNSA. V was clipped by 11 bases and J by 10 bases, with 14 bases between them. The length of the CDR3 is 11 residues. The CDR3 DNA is TGTGCCGGCCGAGGAGGGGGAAAACTGTTTTTT. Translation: CAGRGGGKLFF.

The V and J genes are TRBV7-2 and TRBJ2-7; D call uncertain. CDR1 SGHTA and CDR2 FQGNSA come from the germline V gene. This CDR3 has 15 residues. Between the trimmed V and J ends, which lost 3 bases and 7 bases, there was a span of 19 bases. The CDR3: CASSFSGGAPQEQYF. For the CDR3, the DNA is TGTGCCAGCAGCTTCAGTGGTGGCGCCCCCCAAGAGCAGTACTTC.

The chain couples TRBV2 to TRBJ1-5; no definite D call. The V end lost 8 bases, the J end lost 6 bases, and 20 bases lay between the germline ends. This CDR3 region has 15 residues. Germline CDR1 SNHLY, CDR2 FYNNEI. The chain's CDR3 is CASSRRGSSLQPQHF. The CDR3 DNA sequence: TGTGCCAGCTCGAGACGAGGGTCGTCGCTTCAGCCCCAGCATTTT.

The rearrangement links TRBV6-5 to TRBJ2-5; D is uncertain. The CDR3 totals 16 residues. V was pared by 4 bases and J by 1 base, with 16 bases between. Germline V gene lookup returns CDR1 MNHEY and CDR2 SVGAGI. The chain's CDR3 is CASSSHWRSGQETQYF. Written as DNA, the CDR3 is TGTGCCAGCAGTTCACATTGGCGGTCGGGCCAAGAGACCCAGTACTTC.

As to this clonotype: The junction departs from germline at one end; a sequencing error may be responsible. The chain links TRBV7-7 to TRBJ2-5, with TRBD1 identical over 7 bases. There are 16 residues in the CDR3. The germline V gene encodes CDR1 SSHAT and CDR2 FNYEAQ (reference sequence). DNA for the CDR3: TGTGCTAGCAGCTCCCTCGAAGACAGGGATCAAGAGACCCAGTACTTC. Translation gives CASSSLEDRDQETQYF.

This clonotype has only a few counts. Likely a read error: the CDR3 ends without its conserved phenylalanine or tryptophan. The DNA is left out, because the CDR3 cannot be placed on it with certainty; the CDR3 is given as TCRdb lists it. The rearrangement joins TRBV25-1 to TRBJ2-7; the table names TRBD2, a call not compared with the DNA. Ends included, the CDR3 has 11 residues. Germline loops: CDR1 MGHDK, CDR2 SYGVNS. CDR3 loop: CASSETNGRTS.

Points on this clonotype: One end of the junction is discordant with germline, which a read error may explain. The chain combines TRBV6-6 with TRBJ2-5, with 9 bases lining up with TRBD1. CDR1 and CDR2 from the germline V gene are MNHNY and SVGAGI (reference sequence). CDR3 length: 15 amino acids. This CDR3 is CVSSLGQGYRETQYF. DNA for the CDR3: TGTGTCAGCAGCCTGGGACAGGGATATCGAGAGACCCAGTACTTC.

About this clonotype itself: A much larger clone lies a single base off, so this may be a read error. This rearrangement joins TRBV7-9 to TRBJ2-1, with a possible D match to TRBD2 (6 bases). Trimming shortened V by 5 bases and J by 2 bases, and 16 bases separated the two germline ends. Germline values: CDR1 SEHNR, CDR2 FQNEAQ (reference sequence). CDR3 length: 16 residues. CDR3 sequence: CASSPRGRRAYNEQFF. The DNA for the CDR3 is TGTGCCAGCAGCCCCCGGGGAAGGAGGGCCTACAATGAGCAGTTCTTC. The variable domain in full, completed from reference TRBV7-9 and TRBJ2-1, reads DTGVSQNPRHKITKRGQNVTFRCDPISEHNRLYWYRQTLGQGPEFLTYFQNEAQLEKSRLLSDRFSAERPKGSFSTLEIQRTEQGDSAMYLCASSPRGRRAYNEQFFGPGTRLTVL.

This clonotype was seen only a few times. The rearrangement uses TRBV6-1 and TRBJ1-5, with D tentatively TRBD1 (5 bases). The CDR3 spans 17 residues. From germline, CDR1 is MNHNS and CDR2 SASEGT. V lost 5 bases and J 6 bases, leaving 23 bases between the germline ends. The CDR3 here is CASSLTILGEGRQPQHF. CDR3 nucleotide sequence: TGTGCCAGCAGTCTTACCATTCTGGGGGAGGGTCGTCAGCCCCAGCATTTT.

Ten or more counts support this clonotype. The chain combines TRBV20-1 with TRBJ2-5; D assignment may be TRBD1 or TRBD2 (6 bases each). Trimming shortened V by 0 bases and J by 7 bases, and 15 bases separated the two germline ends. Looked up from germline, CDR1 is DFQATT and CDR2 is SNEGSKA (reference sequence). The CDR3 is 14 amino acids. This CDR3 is CSARDWNREVTQYF. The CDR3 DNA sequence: TGCAGTGCTAGAGATTGGAACAGGGAGGTGACCCAGTACTTC.

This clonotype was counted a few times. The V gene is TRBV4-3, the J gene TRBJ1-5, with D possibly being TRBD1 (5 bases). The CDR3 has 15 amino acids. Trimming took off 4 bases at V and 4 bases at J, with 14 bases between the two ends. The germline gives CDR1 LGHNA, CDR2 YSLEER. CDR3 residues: CASSPQRGANQPQHF. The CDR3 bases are TGCGCCAGCAGCCCGCAGAGGGGCGCGAATCAGCCCCAGCATTTT.

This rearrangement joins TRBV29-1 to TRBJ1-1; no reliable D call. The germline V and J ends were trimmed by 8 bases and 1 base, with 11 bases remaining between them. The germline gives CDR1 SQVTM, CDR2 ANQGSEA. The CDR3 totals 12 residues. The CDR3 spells CSSGPTNTEAFF. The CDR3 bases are TGCAGCTCAGGACCAACGAACACTGAAGCTTTCTTT.

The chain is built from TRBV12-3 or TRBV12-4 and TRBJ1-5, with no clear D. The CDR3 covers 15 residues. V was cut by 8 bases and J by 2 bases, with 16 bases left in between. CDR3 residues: CASLGRDLGNQPQHF. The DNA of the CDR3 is TGTGCCAGCCTAGGACGGGATTTGGGCAATCAGCCCCAGCATTTT.

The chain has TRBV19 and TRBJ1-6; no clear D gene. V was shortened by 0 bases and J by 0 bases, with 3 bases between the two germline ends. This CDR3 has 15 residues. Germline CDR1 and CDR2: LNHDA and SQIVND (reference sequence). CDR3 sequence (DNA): TGTGCCAGTAGTATAGAATCCTCCTATAATTCACCCCTCCACTTT. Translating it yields CASSIESSYNSPLHF. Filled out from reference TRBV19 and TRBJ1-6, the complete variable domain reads DGGITQSPKYLFRKEGQNVTLSCEQNLNHDAMYWYRQDPGQGLRLIYYSQIVNDFQKGDIAEGYSVSREKKESFPLTVTSAQKNPTAFYLCASSIESSYNSPLHFGNGTRLTVT.

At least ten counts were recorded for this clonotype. CDR3 sequence: CASGWDRHYGYTF. The CDR3 DNA reads as TGTGCCAGCGGTTGGGACAGGCACTATGGCTACACCTTC. The chain recombines TRBV2 with TRBJ1-2; 8 bases align to TRBD1. The CDR3 length is 13 residues. V was clipped by 8 bases and J by 3 bases; unmatched bases: 5. Per the germline V gene, CDR1 is SNHLY and CDR2 is FYNNEI.

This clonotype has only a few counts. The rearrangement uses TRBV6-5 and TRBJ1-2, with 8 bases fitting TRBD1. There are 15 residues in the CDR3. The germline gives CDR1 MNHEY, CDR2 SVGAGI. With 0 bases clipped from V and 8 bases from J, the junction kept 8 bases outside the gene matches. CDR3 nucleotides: TGTGCCAGCAGTTACTCCCTGGAGACAGGGGACGGCTACACCTTC. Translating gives CASSYSLETGDGYTF.

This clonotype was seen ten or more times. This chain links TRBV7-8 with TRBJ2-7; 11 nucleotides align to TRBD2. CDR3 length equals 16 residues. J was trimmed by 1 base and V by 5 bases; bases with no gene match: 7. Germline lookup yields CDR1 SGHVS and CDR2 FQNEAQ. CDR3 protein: CASSLLAGGSSYEQYF. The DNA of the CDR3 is TGTGCCAGCAGCCTATTAGCGGGAGGGAGTTCCTACGAGCAGTACTTC.